This TCR beta chain stems from a study of regulatory T cells in long-lasting Graves disease. Study-wide points: Fewer public clonotypes were shared by new patients (around 960) than by persistent patients (around 2,900). Gene preferences differed: TRBV28, TRBJ1-2, TRBJ2-5 in persistent cases.

Points on this clonotype: Its specificity is unknown.

Combining iRepertoire HTBI primers with Arm-PCR of CDR3 regions, the authors built TCR beta libraries. Using its own MiXCR run on the multiplex PCR reads, TCRdb lists one record per CDR3 protein. The sample lists approximately 380,000 distinct CDR3 sequences; roughly 20% were seen once. Stated time point: persistent/refractory GD, antithyroid drugs over 5 years with positive TRAb. PBMC RNA served as the TCR library source. V was cut by 2 bases and J by 2 bases, with 7 bases left in between. The CDR3 consists of 13 residues. Germline lookup yields CDR1 DFQATT and CDR2 SNEGSKA (reference sequence). The chain is built from TRBV20-1 and TRBJ1-5, with D uncertain. This specimen consisted of peripheral blood mononuclear cells (PBMCs), obtained when the disease was refractory, from a patient treated with antithyroid drugs. This clonotype was sampled from a female donor with Graves disease. The CDR3 here is CSARSSGNQPQHF. CDR3 bases: TGCAGTGCTAGATCATCCGGCAATCAGCCCCAGCATTTT.